This is a list of T cell receptor beta chains from one sample in a study of T cell responses to AZD1222 COVID-19 vaccine. Generated by immunoSEQ multiplex PCR, the TCRdb table keeps only in-frame clones and is missing some. The data contain 60,000 to 95,000 clones, around 87% of them singletons. Source: peripheral blood, taken 28 days after the second AZD1222 dose. Source of these receptors: an adult who received the AZD1222 COVID-19 vaccine. CDR3s include the opening cysteine and the closing phenylalanine or tryptophan. A D gene is named only where the DNA matches it firmly. Not all rows give a size; the values are once, few, many and, for expanded clones, a class.

cdr3_nt: TGTGCCAGCACCGCCCGGCGGTCCCAGGGAGAATCACCCCTCCACTTT
cdr3_aa: CASTARRSQGESPLHF
v_call: TRBV28
clone_size: many
j_call: TRBJ1-6
d_call: .

cdr3_nt: TGTGCCAGCAGCCTAGAAGATAGGACGCAGTATTTT
cdr3_aa: CASSLEDRTQYF
v_call: TRBV14
clone_size: .
j_call: TRBJ2-3
d_call: .

cdr3_nt: TGTGCCAGTAGTATAGATCACGGAGGTGGTCAGCCCCAGCATTTT
cdr3_aa: CASSIDHGGGQPQHF
v_call: TRBV19
clone_size: .
j_call: TRBJ1-5
d_call: .

cdr3_nt: TGCGCCAGCAGCCCCTCGGTGGGGGGATCGGGGGAGCTGTTTTTT
cdr3_aa: CASSPSVGGSGELFF
v_call: TRBV10-1
clone_size: .
j_call: TRBJ2-2
d_call: .

cdr3_nt: TGTGCCAGCGATCCCGGGACAGCGAACACTGAAGCTTTCTTT
cdr3_aa: CASDPGTANTEAFF
v_call: TRBV11-2
clone_size: once
j_call: TRBJ1-1
d_call: TRBD1

cdr3_nt: TGTGCCAGCAGTTTAAAACCGACAGGGCAAGCCTATGGCTACACCTTC
cdr3_aa: CASSLKPTGQAYGYTF
v_call: TRBV27
clone_size: .
j_call: TRBJ1-2
d_call: TRBD1

cdr3_nt: TGTGCCAGGTTGAGGGGCGGGGGAACCGATGAGCAGTTCTTC
cdr3_aa: CARLRGGGTDEQFF
v_call: TRBV19
clone_size: .
j_call: TRBJ2-1
d_call: TRBD2

cdr3_nt: TGTGCCAGCAGCTCCTTCGACGAGCAGTACTTC
cdr3_aa: CASSSFDEQYF
v_call: TRBV5-6
clone_size: .
j_call: TRBJ2-7
d_call: .

cdr3_nt: TGCGCCAGCAGCCCTGAGCCCGGACAGGGACGTGAAAAACTGTTTTTT
cdr3_aa: CASSPEPGQGREKLFF
v_call: TRBV5-1
clone_size: .
j_call: TRBJ1-4
d_call: TRBD1

cdr3_nt: TGTGCCAGCAGTTTTCGGGGTCCAGGTGAGACCCAGTACTTC
cdr3_aa: CASSFRGPGETQYF
v_call: TRBV27
clone_size: .
j_call: TRBJ2-5
d_call: .

cdr3_nt: TGTGCCAGCAACTTCCTGGGCCAGACCCGAAACACCATATATTTT
cdr3_aa: CASNFLGQTRNTIYF
v_call: TRBV27
clone_size: .
j_call: TRBJ1-3
d_call: .

cdr3_nt: TGTGCCAGCTCACCGCGGGGTAATTCACCCCTCCACTTT
cdr3_aa: CASSPRGNSPLHF
v_call: TRBV18
clone_size: .
j_call: TRBJ1-6
d_call: .

cdr3_nt: TGCGCCAGCAAAGGGGGTCGAGGAGCTAGCACAGATACGCAGTATTTT
cdr3_aa: CASKGGRGASTDTQYF
v_call: TRBV10-1
clone_size: once
j_call: TRBJ2-3
d_call: .

cdr3_nt: TGTGCCAGCAGCTCGACAGGGGGCGACGAGCAGTACTTC
cdr3_aa: CASSSTGGDEQYF
v_call: TRBV5-6
clone_size: .
j_call: TRBJ2-7
d_call: TRBD1

cdr3_nt: TGTGCCAGCTCACCTACTCGGGGACAGGGTAATGAAAAACTGTTTTTT
cdr3_aa: CASSPTRGQGNEKLFF
v_call: TRBV18
clone_size: .
j_call: TRBJ1-4
d_call: TRBD1

cdr3_nt: TGTGCCAGTAGCCGGACAAGGGGGGGTAATAACTATGGCTACACCTTC
cdr3_aa: CASSRTRGGNNYGYTF
v_call: TRBV19
clone_size: once
j_call: TRBJ1-2
d_call: .

cdr3_nt: TGTGCCAGCAGCTCGGGACAGGGCTATGGCTACACCTTC
cdr3_aa: CASSSGQGYGYTF
v_call: TRBV7-2
clone_size: .
j_call: TRBJ1-2
d_call: TRBD1

cdr3_nt: TGTGCCTGGAGACAGGGGGCTAGCAATCAGCCCCAGCATTTT
cdr3_aa: CAWRQGASNQPQHF
v_call: TRBV30
clone_size: once
j_call: TRBJ1-5
d_call: TRBD1

cdr3_nt: TGTGCCAGCAGGGGGACAGGGGCCTACGAGCAGTACTTC
cdr3_aa: CASRGTGAYEQYF
v_call: TRBV27
clone_size: .
j_call: TRBJ2-7
d_call: TRBD1

cdr3_nt: TGTGCCAGCAGAACAGGGGACGGGGGCAATCAGCCCCAGCATTTT
cdr3_aa: CASRTGDGGNQPQHF
v_call: TRBV2
clone_size: once
j_call: TRBJ1-5
d_call: TRBD1

cdr3_nt: TGTGCCAGCAGCCAGCGTGGGGCAGATACGCAGTATTTT
cdr3_aa: CASSQRGADTQYF
v_call: TRBV3-1/TRBV3-2
clone_size: .
j_call: TRBJ2-3
d_call: .

cdr3_nt: TGTGCCAGCAGCTCTAGGACTAGCGGGGGGGCGGTTGAGCAGTTCTTC
cdr3_aa: CASSSRTSGGAVEQFF
v_call: TRBV7-2
clone_size: .
j_call: TRBJ2-1
d_call: TRBD2

cdr3_nt: TGTGCCAGCAGCTTTGACACAGTCTACGAGCAGTACTTC
cdr3_aa: CASSFDTVYEQYF
v_call: TRBV7-9
clone_size: once
j_call: TRBJ2-7
d_call: .

cdr3_nt: TGTGCCAGCAGCTTAGGTGGACAGGGGGCCGGGGAGCTGTTTTTT
cdr3_aa: CASSLGGQGAGELFF
v_call: TRBV11-3
clone_size: .
j_call: TRBJ2-2
d_call: TRBD1

cdr3_nt: TGTGCCAGCTCACCCCTTGTCGGACTAGCGGGCCAGAACACCGGGGAGCTGTTTTTT
cdr3_aa: CASSPLVGLAGQNTGELFF
v_call: TRBV18
clone_size: .
j_call: TRBJ2-2
d_call: TRBD2

cdr3_nt: TGTGCCAGCAGCTTCCTCCTAACGGCGCAGGGGAGGACTGAAGCTTTCTTT
cdr3_aa: CASSFLLTAQGRTEAFF
v_call: TRBV5-6
clone_size: .
j_call: TRBJ1-1
d_call: .

cdr3_nt: TGTGCCAGCAGTTTACCGAAGCTACAGGATGGCTACACCTTC
cdr3_aa: CASSLPKLQDGYTF
v_call: TRBV28
clone_size: once
j_call: TRBJ1-2
d_call: .

cdr3_nt: TGTGCCAGCAGTCCAGGACTACTCGGGGAGCTGTTTTTT
cdr3_aa: CASSPGLLGELFF
v_call: TRBV6-5
clone_size: once
j_call: TRBJ2-2
d_call: .

cdr3_nt: TGTGCCAGCTCAAAAGAGAGTTCCTCTGAAGCTTTCTTT
cdr3_aa: CASSKESSSEAFF
v_call: TRBV18
clone_size: .
j_call: TRBJ1-1
d_call: .

cdr3_nt: TGTGCCAGCAGGGGAGCTAACTATGGCTACACCTTC
cdr3_aa: CASRGANYGYTF
v_call: TRBV28
clone_size: .
j_call: TRBJ1-2
d_call: .

cdr3_nt: TGTGCCAGCAGCCAAGATAGCCAGGGAAGATATGGCTACACCTTC
cdr3_aa: CASSQDSQGRYGYTF
v_call: TRBV4-2
clone_size: .
j_call: TRBJ1-2
d_call: .

cdr3_nt: TGTGCCAGCAGCCCCAGCGGGGGGGTAGATACGCAGTATTTT
cdr3_aa: CASSPSGGVDTQYF
v_call: TRBV6-5
clone_size: .
j_call: TRBJ2-3
d_call: TRBD2

cdr3_nt: TGTGCCAGCACCTTACTGGGACAGCCCCGCTCTGGAAACACCATATATTTT
cdr3_aa: CASTLLGQPRSGNTIYF
v_call: TRBV21-1
clone_size: .
j_call: TRBJ1-3
d_call: .

cdr3_nt: TGTGCCAGCAGTCCTCCAGGGTACTCTGGAAACACCATATATTTT
cdr3_aa: CASSPPGYSGNTIYF
v_call: TRBV28
clone_size: .
j_call: TRBJ1-3
d_call: .

cdr3_nt: TGTGCCATCAGTCCAGAGGGGGGCCTTAATCAGCCCCAGCATTTT
cdr3_aa: CAISPEGGLNQPQHF
v_call: TRBV10-3
clone_size: .
j_call: TRBJ1-5
d_call: .

cdr3_nt: TGCAGTGCTAGTATGAGCTCCTACGAGCAGTACTTC
cdr3_aa: CSASMSSYEQYF
v_call: TRBV20-1
clone_size: .
j_call: TRBJ2-7
d_call: .

cdr3_nt: TGTGCCAGCACCCAGCGGACAGGTTATAGCAATCAGCCCCAGCATTTT
cdr3_aa: CASTQRTGYSNQPQHF
v_call: TRBV19
clone_size: .
j_call: TRBJ1-5
d_call: TRBD1

cdr3_nt: TGTGCCAGCAGTGAAGCGTTAGGAGGGCGGGATGAAGCTTTCTTT
cdr3_aa: CASSEALGGRDEAFF
v_call: TRBV2
clone_size: .
j_call: TRBJ1-1
d_call: .

cdr3_nt: TGCAGCGCGCGAGACAGGGCTGGCACAGATACGCAGTATTTT
cdr3_aa: CSARDRAGTDTQYF
v_call: TRBV29-1
clone_size: .
j_call: TRBJ2-3
d_call: TRBD1

cdr3_nt: TGTGCCAGCAGCCAACCAGCGGGGGGTGTGGATACGCAGTATTTT
cdr3_aa: CASSQPAGGVDTQYF
v_call: TRBV11-2
clone_size: .
j_call: TRBJ2-3
d_call: TRBD2

cdr3_nt: .
cdr3_aa: CASPIWGQGNQPQHF
v_call: TRBV12-1
clone_size: .
j_call: TRBJ1-5
d_call: .

cdr3_nt: TGTGCCAGCAGCTCAAGGGGGGACAGGAGGAACACTGAAGCTTTCTTT
cdr3_aa: CASSSRGDRRNTEAFF
v_call: TRBV13
clone_size: .
j_call: TRBJ1-1
d_call: TRBD1

cdr3_nt: TGTGCCAGCAGCCCAGGACGGGACCTCTATGGCTACACCTTC
cdr3_aa: CASSPGRDLYGYTF
v_call: TRBV11-2
clone_size: .
j_call: TRBJ1-2
d_call: .

cdr3_nt: TGTGCCAGCAGTGATTTGCCCCGGGGTACTGAAGCTTTCTTT
cdr3_aa: CASSDLPRGTEAFF
v_call: TRBV2
clone_size: .
j_call: TRBJ1-1
d_call: .

cdr3_nt: TGTGCCAGCAGCCAAGGTGAAGGGAAGAGCAACACTGAAGCTTTCTTT
cdr3_aa: CASSQGEGKSNTEAFF
v_call: TRBV3-1/TRBV3-2
clone_size: .
j_call: TRBJ1-1
d_call: .

cdr3_nt: TGCGCCAGCAGCTTGGTAGGGGAGAGAATGGAGACCCAGTACTTC
cdr3_aa: CASSLVGERMETQYF
v_call: TRBV5-1
clone_size: .
j_call: TRBJ2-5
d_call: .

cdr3_nt: TGTGCCAGCAGCCTGGACAGGGCCACCGGGGAGCTGTTTTTT
cdr3_aa: CASSLDRATGELFF
v_call: TRBV5-4
clone_size: few
j_call: TRBJ2-2
d_call: TRBD1

cdr3_nt: TGTGCCAGCAGCTGGACGGGATTTGAGCAGTTCTTC
cdr3_aa: CASSWTGFEQFF
v_call: TRBV5-5
clone_size: .
j_call: TRBJ2-1
d_call: .

cdr3_nt: TGTGCCAGCAGCGTAGGGACCAGCTACGAGCAGTACTTC
cdr3_aa: CASSVGTSYEQYF
v_call: TRBV9
clone_size: .
j_call: TRBJ2-7
d_call: .

cdr3_nt: TGTGCCATCAGTGAGGGGACGGGCAATCAGCCCCAGCATTTT
cdr3_aa: CAISEGTGNQPQHF
v_call: TRBV10-3
clone_size: .
j_call: TRBJ1-5
d_call: .

cdr3_nt: TGTGCCAGCAGCTTTATAGACCTGAATGAAAAACTGTTTTTT
cdr3_aa: CASSFIDLNEKLFF
v_call: TRBV7-8
clone_size: .
j_call: TRBJ1-4
d_call: .

cdr3_nt: TGTGCCAGCTCCAGGGGACAGGGGGCCACAGATACGCAGTATTTT
cdr3_aa: CASSRGQGATDTQYF
v_call: TRBV18
clone_size: .
j_call: TRBJ2-3
d_call: TRBD1

cdr3_nt: TGCGCCAGCAGCTTGGGGACAGCGAATGAAAAACTGTTTTTT
cdr3_aa: CASSLGTANEKLFF
v_call: TRBV5-1
clone_size: .
j_call: TRBJ1-4
d_call: .